These 29 T cell receptor beta chains were sequenced from one sample in a study of control samples from healthy donors and cancer patients. Libraries were prepared by immunoSEQ multiplex PCR; TCRdb keeps only in-frame clonotypes and omits some of them. The top ten hold approximately 3% of the sample, which has 130,000 to 150,000 clones, about 91% seen once. Sequencing input: blood. All receptors derive from a man younger than 40 in good health.

This chain uses TRBV7-9 with TRBJ2-3, with 8 bases aligning to TRBD1. Germline CDR1 reads SEHNR; CDR2 reads FQNEAQ (reference sequence). This CDR3 is built from 14 residues. V was clipped by 2 bases and J by 6 bases; unmatched bases: 4. The CDR3 nucleotides are TGTGCCAGCAGCTTACCGACAGGGGTCGATACGCAGTATTTT. It encodes CASSLPTGVDTQYF.

This chain connects TRBV2 to TRBJ2-7; D ambiguous. Trimming stripped 3 bases from V and 3 bases from J, with 15 bases between. The germline gives CDR1 SNHLY, CDR2 FYNNEI. The CDR3 spans 15 residues. CDR3 in DNA: TGTGCCAGCAGTGATCCGGACCGAAATTACTACGAGCAGTACTTC. Its translation is CASSDPDRNYYEQYF.

The V and J genes are TRBV5-1 and TRBJ2-7, with 7 bases aligning to TRBD2. CDR3 length: 12 residues. Germline-derived CDR1 and CDR2 are SGHRS and YFSETQ. Trimming took 7 bases from V and 5 from J; bases not matched to a gene: 6. The CDR3 nucleotides read TGCGCCAGCTCCGGGGAGGGGAACGAGCAGTACTTC. It codes for CASSGEGNEQYF.

The chain recombines TRBV5-1 with TRBJ2-1, with a weak D call TRBD1 (6 bases). CDR3 length: 15 residues. Germline CDR1 is SGHRS and CDR2 is YFSETQ. V dropped 4 bases and J dropped 8 bases, with 19 bases sitting between them. Written as DNA, the CDR3 is TGCGCCAGCAGCGCCGCGTTTGCAAACAGGGATGAGCAGTTCTTC. Its protein product is CASSAAFANRDEQFF.

CDR3 in DNA: TGTGCCAGCAGAACTGGGACGACAACTAATGAAAAACTGTTTTTT. Its translation is CASRTGTTTNEKLFF. This chain joins TRBV6-5 and TRBJ1-4, with TRBD1 as a possible D gene (5 bases). The CDR3 runs 15 residues. V was pared by 6 bases and J by 0 bases, with 11 bases between. Germline assignment: CDR1 MNHEY and CDR2 SVGAGI.

V and J are TRBV9 and TRBJ2-1; unclear D gene. Germline V CDR1 and CDR2: SGDLS, YYNGEE. The CDR3 covers 13 residues. V dropped 4 bases and J dropped 8 bases, with 13 bases sitting between them. The CDR3 is CASSPRGRDEQFF. CDR3 in DNA: TGTGCCAGCAGCCCCCGAGGCCGAGATGAGCAGTTCTTC.

The genes are TRBV4-2 and TRBJ2-7; 7 bases are shared with TRBD2. CDR3 length: 16 amino acids. The junction had 14 bases not matched to a gene; V was cut back by 4 bases and J by 5 bases. Germline V lookup: CDR1 LGHNA, CDR2 YNFKEQ. Here the CDR3 DNA reads TGTGCCAGCAGCCCGGGGAGGGCTAGTCCTTCCCACGAGCAGTACTTC. This translates into CASSPGRASPSHEQYF.

For the CDR3, the DNA is TGTGCCAGCAGCTTACCCGGGTACTATGGCTACACCTTC. Translating gives CASSLPGYYGYTF. The rearrangement links TRBV7-9 to TRBJ1-2; no clear D gene. CDR1 and CDR2 (germline): SEHNR, FQNEAQ (reference sequence). V gave up 2 bases and J gave up 3 bases, with 7 bases separating them. CDR3 length: 13 residues.

This clone was counted once. The rearrangement links TRBV9 to TRBJ2-1; D is perhaps TRBD1 (6 bases). The CDR3 contains 15 residues. Germline V gene sequence: CDR1 SGDLS, CDR2 YYNGEE. V gave up 4 bases and J gave up 5 bases, with 16 bases separating them. CDR3 in amino acids: CASSTGQVFDNEQFF. In nucleotides, the CDR3 is TGTGCCAGCAGCACGGGACAAGTTTTCGACAATGAGCAGTTCTTC.

V is TRBV9 and J is TRBJ2-1, with 7 bases aligning to TRBD1. The J segment lost 8 bases and the V segment lost 0 bases, leaving 8 bases of the junction unmatched. The germline gives CDR1 SGDLS, CDR2 YYNGEE. The length of the CDR3 is 15 residues. The CDR3 bases are TGTGCCAGCAGCGTAGAGCCCGACAGGGTTGATGAGCAGTTCTTC. This encodes CASSVEPDRVDEQFF.

The gene calls are TRBV5-1 and TRBJ1-3; D gene ambiguous. Germline CDR1 SGHRS, CDR2 YFSETQ. V was trimmed by 7 bases and J by 2 bases, leaving 13 bases between them. The CDR3 sequence is 14 residues long. CDR3 loop: CASSTGGTGNTIYF. The DNA of the CDR3 is TGCGCCAGCTCTACGGGAGGGACTGGAAACACCATATATTTT.

The rearrangement uses TRBV5-6 and TRBJ1-3; the D gene is possibly TRBD1 (6 bases). The germline gives CDR1 SGHDT, CDR2 YYEEEE. Trimming shortened V by 4 bases and J by 1 base, and 9 bases separated the two germline ends. The CDR3 sequence is 14 residues long. The CDR3 loop is CASSPGTSGNTIYF. The CDR3 coding sequence is TGTGCCAGCAGCCCAGGGACATCTGGAAACACCATATATTTT.

The rearrangement uses TRBV6-2 or TRBV6-3 and TRBJ2-1, with 11 bases fitting TRBD2. Germline-derived CDR1 and CDR2 are MNHEY and SVGEGT. This CDR3 region has 17 residues. V lost 5 bases and J lost 6; bases outside the gene matches: 12. CDR3 DNA: TGTGCCAGCAGTAGGCTAGCGGGGGGCCCAGAGTTCAATGAGCAGTTCTTC. Translated, it gives CASSRLAGGPEFNEQFF.

The CDR3 loop is CASSLKGAGNEQFF. CDR3 nucleotides: TGTGCCAGCAGCTTAAAGGGGGCTGGCAATGAGCAGTTCTTC. This chain joins TRBV7-3 and TRBJ2-1; TRBD1 matches 7 bases. The germline V gene encodes CDR1 SGHTA and CDR2 FQGTGA. This CDR3 comprises 14 residues. Trimming cost V 1 base and J 6 bases; bases outside gene matches: 3.

The chain employs TRBV27 and TRBJ2-2; 14 nucleotides match TRBD2. The CDR3 covers 18 residues. V shed 6 bases, J shed 1 base, and the junction held 7 bases outside the gene matches. Per the germline V gene, CDR1 is MNHEY and CDR2 is SMNVEV (reference sequence). The CDR3 reads CASSPPGLAGVNTGELFF. Here the CDR3 DNA reads TGTGCCAGCAGCCCCCCGGGACTAGCGGGGGTGAACACCGGGGAGCTGTTTTTT.

The chain employs TRBV3-1 (or the pseudogene TRBV3-2) and TRBJ2-3; 12 bases match TRBD2. Germline loops: CDR1 LGHDT, CDR2 YNNKEL (reference sequence). After removal of 4 bases from V and 1 base from J, the junction contained 12 bases not matched to a gene. CDR3 length equals 19 residues. In nucleotides, the CDR3 is TGTGCCAGCAGCCGAAAAGGACTAGCGGGGCCGGTAGGCACAGATACGCAGTATTTT. It translates to CASSRKGLAGPVGTDTQYF.

V and J are TRBV24-1 and TRBJ2-1, with D perhaps TRBD2 (5 bases). V was clipped by 6 bases and J by 0 bases, with 11 bases between them. Per the germline V gene, CDR1 is KGHDR and CDR2 is SFDVKD. This CDR3 region has 15 residues. In DNA, the CDR3 is TGTGCCACCAGTCGGGGAATCAGCTCCTACAATGAGCAGTTCTTC. This translates into CATSRGISSYNEQFF.

This clone was recorded once. J is TRBJ1-2 and V is TRBV5-4; the D is unclear. V dropped 1 base and J dropped 5 bases, with 9 bases sitting between them. Germline CDR1 and CDR2: SGHNT and YYREEE (reference sequence). This CDR3 is 13 amino acids long. The CDR3 nucleotides are TGTGCCAGCAGCTTGATGGAAGGGTATGGCTACACCTTC. This encodes CASSLMEGYGYTF.

The gene calls are TRBV3-1 (or the pseudogene TRBV3-2) and TRBJ2-7; D ambiguous. Germline assignment: CDR1 LGHDT and CDR2 YNNKEL (reference sequence). This CDR3 is built from 14 residues. V gave up 2 bases and J gave up 6 bases, with 14 bases separating them. CDR3 residues: CASSQPERPFEQYF. CDR3 coding DNA: TGTGCCAGCAGCCAACCCGAACGCCCTTTCGAGCAGTACTTC.

V and J are TRBV27 and TRBJ2-1; D may be TRBD2 (6 bases). Germline CDR1 reads MNHEY; CDR2 reads SMNVEV (reference sequence). Trimming stripped 3 bases from V and 2 bases from J, with 11 bases between. The CDR3 length is 15 residues. CDR3 DNA: TGTGCCAGCAGTTTTGGGGGGATCGCCTACAATGAGCAGTTCTTC. It yields the protein CASSFGGIAYNEQFF.

The V call is TRBV2, the J call TRBJ1-2, with D hard to call. CDR3 length equals 14 residues. CDR1 is SNHLY and CDR2 is FYNNEI in the germline V gene. V lost 8 bases and J lost 2, with 15 bases in between. CDR3 sequence (DNA): TGTGCCAGCCCTCGTGTGTCGGGGAACTATGGCTACACCTTC. It yields the protein CASPRVSGNYGYTF.

The gene calls are TRBV27 and TRBJ2-3, with 8 positions matching TRBD1. V lost 4 bases and J lost 1; bases outside the gene matches: 1. Per the germline V gene, CDR1 is MNHEY and CDR2 is SMNVEV (reference sequence). The CDR3 is made up of 14 amino acids. CDR3 residues: CASSWTGRTDTQYF. The CDR3 DNA reads TGTGCCAGCAGTTGGACAGGGCGCACAGATACGCAGTATTTT.

The rearrangement links TRBV30 to TRBJ1-4, with no clear D. In germline, CDR1 is GTSNPN, CDR2 SVGIG (reference sequence). The CDR3 extends over 11 amino acids. V was cut by 1 base and J by 6 bases, with 3 bases left in between. CDR3 sequence reads: CAWSGDEKLFF. Here the CDR3 DNA reads TGTGCCTGGAGTGGGGATGAAAAACTGTTTTTT.

This clone was seen just once. The chain recombines TRBV4-2 with TRBJ2-7; D is unresolved. Germline lookup yields CDR1 LGHNA and CDR2 YNFKEQ. V dropped 0 bases and J dropped 5 bases, with 8 bases sitting between them. The CDR3 is 13 residues long. CDR3 sequence (DNA): TGTGCCAGCAGCCAAGATTTACGGAACGAGCAGTACTTC. This encodes CASSQDLRNEQYF.

The chain recombines TRBV29-1 with TRBJ1-1; D ambiguous. CDR3 length: 14 amino acids. Per the germline V gene, CDR1 is SQVTM and CDR2 is ANQGSEA. Trimming cost V 4 bases and J 3 bases, with 15 bases left between them. The CDR3 sequence is CSVVGLFGDTEAFF. CDR3 DNA sequence: TGCAGCGTTGTAGGTCTATTTGGGGACACTGAAGCTTTCTTT.

This clone appeared once. The chain uses TRBV7-2 and TRBJ2-6; 10 bases agree with TRBD2. Germline CDR1 SGHTA, CDR2 FQGNSA. There are 18 residues in the CDR3. After removal of 6 bases from V and 2 bases from J, the junction contained 10 bases not matched to a gene. The CDR3 nucleotides read TGTGCCAGCAGGACAGGGAGTCTAGCGGGGGCTGGGGCCAACGTCCTGACTTTC. Protein product: CASRTGSLAGAGANVLTF.

This clone was counted ten times or more. The chain uses TRBV6-2 or TRBV6-3 and TRBJ2-7; unclear D gene. Per germline, CDR1 MNHEY and CDR2 SVGEGT. The CDR3 contains 15 residues. With 0 bases removed from V and 2 bases from J, the gap between germline ends came to 11 bases. CDR3 region: CASSYSEVGTYEQYF. The CDR3 DNA sequence: TGTGCCAGCAGTTACTCTGAAGTTGGGACCTACGAGCAGTACTTC.

This rearrangement joins TRBV5-1 to TRBJ1-6; TRBD1 agrees at 7 bases. J gave up 7 bases and V 3 bases, and 4 bases lay outside the gene matches. This CDR3 region has 14 residues. Germline V gives CDR1 SGHRS, CDR2 YFSETQ. CDR3 in amino acids: CASSSGQSNSPLHF. The CDR3 nucleotides read TGCGCCAGCAGCTCGGGACAGTCAAATTCACCCCTCCACTTT.

The J gene is TRBJ2-7, the V gene TRBV7-2; 11 bases match TRBD1. Looked up from germline, CDR1 is SGHTA and CDR2 is FQGNSA. This CDR3 has 14 residues. J gave up 3 bases and V 4 bases, and 2 bases lay outside the gene matches. CDR3 in amino acids: CASSWDRGNYEQYF. The CDR3 DNA reads TGTGCCAGCAGCTGGGACAGGGGGAACTACGAGCAGTACTTC.